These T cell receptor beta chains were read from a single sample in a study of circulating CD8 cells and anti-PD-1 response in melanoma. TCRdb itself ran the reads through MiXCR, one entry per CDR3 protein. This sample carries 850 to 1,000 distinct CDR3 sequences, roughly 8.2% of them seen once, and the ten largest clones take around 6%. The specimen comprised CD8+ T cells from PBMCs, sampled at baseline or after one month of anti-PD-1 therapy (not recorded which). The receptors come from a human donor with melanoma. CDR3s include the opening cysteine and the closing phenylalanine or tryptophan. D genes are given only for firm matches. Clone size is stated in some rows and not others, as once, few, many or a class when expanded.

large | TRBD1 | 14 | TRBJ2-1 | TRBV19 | CASSMTGDYNEQFF | TGTGCCAGTAGTATGACAGGGGACTACAATGAGCAGTTCTTC
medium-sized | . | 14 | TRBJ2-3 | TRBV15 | CATVRGVKPDTQYF | TGTGCCACCGTGAGGGGCGTTAAACCAGATACGCAGTATTTT
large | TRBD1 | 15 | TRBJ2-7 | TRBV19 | CASSMGTGSPYEQYF | TGTGCCAGTAGTATGGGGACAGGAAGTCCCTACGAGCAGTACTTC
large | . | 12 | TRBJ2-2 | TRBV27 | CASSLLAGELFF | TGTGCCAGCAGTTTATTGGCGGGGGAGCTGTTTTTT
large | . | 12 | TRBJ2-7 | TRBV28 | CASRTTAYEQYF | TGTGCCAGCAGAACGACAGCGTACGAGCAGTACTTC
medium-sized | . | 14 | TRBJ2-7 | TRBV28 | CASNALRDLYEQYF | TGTGCCAGCAACGCTCTCAGGGACCTCTACGAGCAGTACTTC
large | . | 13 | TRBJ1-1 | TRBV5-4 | CASSLWLNTEAFF | TGTGCCAGCAGCTTATGGCTGAACACTGAAGCTTTCTTT
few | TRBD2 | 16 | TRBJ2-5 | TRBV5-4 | CASSLDQLAARETQYF | TGTGCCAGCAGCTTAGATCAACTAGCGGCCAGGGAGACCCAGTACTTC
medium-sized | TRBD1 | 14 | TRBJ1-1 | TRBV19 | CASSHRTGATEAFF | TGTGCCAGTAGTCATCGTACAGGGGCCACTGAAGCTTTCTTT
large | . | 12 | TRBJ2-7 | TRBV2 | CAMTGASYEQYF | TGTGCCATGACAGGAGCCTCCTACGAGCAGTACTTC
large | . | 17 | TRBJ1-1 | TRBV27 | CASESAGLAGENTEAFF | TGTGCCAGCGAAAGCGCGGGTCTGGCAGGGGAGAACACTGAAGCTTTCTTT
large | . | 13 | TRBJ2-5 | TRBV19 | CASQRLVKETQYF | TGTGCCAGCCAACGACTAGTCAAAGAGACCCAGTACTTC
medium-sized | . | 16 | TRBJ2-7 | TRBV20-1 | CSARDIQGLQPHEQYF | TGCAGTGCTAGAGATATACAGGGACTCCAACCCCACGAGCAGTACTTC
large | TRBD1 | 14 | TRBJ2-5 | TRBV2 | CASSDRDSQETQYF | TGTGCCAGCAGTGACCGGGACAGCCAAGAGACCCAGTACTTC
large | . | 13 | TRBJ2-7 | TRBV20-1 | CSARVPFGYEQYF | TGCAGTGCTAGAGTCCCTTTTGGCTACGAGCAGTACTTC
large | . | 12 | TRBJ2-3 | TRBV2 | CASSSGLDTQYF | TGTGCCAGCAGTAGCGGTCTGGATACGCAGTATTTT
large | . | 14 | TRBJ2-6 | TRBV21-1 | CASSGSPGANVLTF | TGTGCCAGCAGCGGCAGCCCCGGGGCCAACGTCCTGACTTTC
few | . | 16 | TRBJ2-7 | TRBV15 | CATSRGTAGPWVEQYF | TGTGCCACCAGCAGGGGAACTGCGGGACCCTGGGTTGAGCAGTACTTC
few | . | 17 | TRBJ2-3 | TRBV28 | CASSPRQAGLSTDTQYF | TGTGCCAGCAGCCCCAGACAGGCGGGTTTAAGCACAGATACGCAGTATTTT
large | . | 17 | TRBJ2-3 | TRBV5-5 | CASSKIQGRSGTDTQYF | TGTGCCAGCAGCAAGATACAGGGTAGATCGGGCACAGATACGCAGTATTTT
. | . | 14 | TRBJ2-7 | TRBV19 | CASSAGPRGYEQYF | TGTGCCAGTAGCGCGGGACCTCGGGGGTACGAGCAGTACTTC
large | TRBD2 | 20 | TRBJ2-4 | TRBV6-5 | CASSLIGLIAGGPTKNIQYF | TGTGCCAGCAGTCTAATCGGCCTCATAGCGGGGGGGCCGACCAAAAACATTCAGTACTTC
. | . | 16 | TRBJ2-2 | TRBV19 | CASTTRDGGGTGELFF | TGTGCCAGTACCACCAGGGACGGGGGTGGCACCGGGGAGCTGTTTTTT
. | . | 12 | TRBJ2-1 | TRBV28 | CASSRGAVEQFF | TGTGCCAGCAGCCGGGGAGCGGTTGAGCAGTTCTTC
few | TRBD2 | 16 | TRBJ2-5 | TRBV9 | CASSVGPAGGQETQYF | TGTGCCAGCAGCGTTGGGCCAGCGGGGGGACAAGAGACCCAGTACTTC
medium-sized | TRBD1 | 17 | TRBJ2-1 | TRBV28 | CASSSPRQGRAYNEQFF | TGTGCCAGCAGTTCGCCGCGACAGGGAAGGGCCTACAATGAGCAGTTCTTC
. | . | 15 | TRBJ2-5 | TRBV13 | CASSIRLAPEETQYF | TGTGCCAGCAGCATCCGACTCGCTCCTGAGGAGACCCAGTACTTC
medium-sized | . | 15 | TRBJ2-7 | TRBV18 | CASSPRQGSSYEQYF | TGTGCCAGCTCACCACGCCAGGGGAGCTCCTACGAGCAGTACTTC
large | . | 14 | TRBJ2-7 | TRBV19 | CASSWAGGPYEQYF | TGTGCCAGTAGCTGGGCCGGGGGGCCCTACGAGCAGTACTTC
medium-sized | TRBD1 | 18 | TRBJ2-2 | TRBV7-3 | CASSSSRDRTRNTGELFF | TGTGCCAGCAGCTCTTCCCGGGACAGGACAAGGAACACCGGGGAGCTGTTTTTT
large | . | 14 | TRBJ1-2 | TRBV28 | CASRAPGEVGGYTF | TGTGCCAGCAGGGCCCCCGGGGAGGTGGGCGGCTACACCTTC